This is a list of T cell receptor beta chains from one sample in a study of Ad26.COV2.S vaccination and SARS-CoV-2 variants. Sequencing was performed with immunoSEQ multiplex PCR; in TCRdb, only in-frame clones are kept and a portion is missing. Of 500,000 or so clones in the sample, 75% to 90% are singletons; the top ten hold about 2.5%. The material sequenced was peripheral blood, taken in a trial of Ad26.COV2.S vaccine versus placebo. All receptors derive from a person between 18 and 65 years old who received the Ad26.COV2.S COVID-19 vaccine or a placebo. Each CDR3 is given with its conserved first and last residue. A D gene is named only where the DNA matches it firmly. Clone size is given for some rows only: seen once, a few or many times, or a class if the clone is expanded.

v_gene: TRBV2
j_gene: TRBJ2-2
abundance: .
d_gene: .
CDR3nt: TGTGCCAGCAGTGTAGCGGAGTCGAACACCGGGGAGCTGTTTTTT
CDR3aa: CASSVAESNTGELFF

v_gene: TRBV4-1
j_gene: TRBJ1-3
abundance: .
d_gene: .
CDR3nt: TGCGCCAGCAGCCAAGCTTGGGGGAACTCTGGAAACACCATATATTTT
CDR3aa: CASSQAWGNSGNTIYF

v_gene: TRBV30
j_gene: TRBJ2-7
abundance: .
d_gene: .
CDR3nt: TGTGCCTGGAGTGTACGAAATCTCTACGAGCAGTACTTC
CDR3aa: CAWSVRNLYEQYF

v_gene: TRBV7-6
j_gene: TRBJ2-2
abundance: .
d_gene: TRBD2
CDR3nt: TGTGCCAGCAGCCTAGATTTAGCGGGGGGGAACACCGGGGAGCTGTTTTTT
CDR3aa: CASSLDLAGGNTGELFF

v_gene: TRBV5-5
j_gene: TRBJ2-1
abundance: .
d_gene: .
CDR3nt: TGTGCCAGCAGCTTGGGTGAAAGACGTGGCAATGAGCAGTTCTTC
CDR3aa: CASSLGERRGNEQFF

v_gene: TRBV18
j_gene: TRBJ2-5
abundance: .
d_gene: TRBD1
CDR3nt: TGTGCCAGCTCACCGGACAGGGGACAAGAGACCCAGTACTTC
CDR3aa: CASSPDRGQETQYF

v_gene: TRBV27
j_gene: TRBJ1-3
abundance: .
d_gene: .
CDR3nt: TGTGCCACCAGCCCCGGGGCTGGAAACACCATATATTTT
CDR3aa: CATSPGAGNTIYF

v_gene: TRBV29-1
j_gene: TRBJ2-5
abundance: .
d_gene: .
CDR3nt: TGCAGCGTTGACAGCCAAGAGACCCAGTACTTC
CDR3aa: CSVDSQETQYF

v_gene: TRBV2
j_gene: TRBJ2-7
abundance: .
d_gene: TRBD1
CDR3nt: TGTGCCAGCAGGGCCGGGACAGGGGTTGGATACGAGCAGTACTTC
CDR3aa: CASRAGTGVGYEQYF

v_gene: TRBV24-1
j_gene: TRBJ2-7
abundance: .
d_gene: TRBD1
CDR3nt: TGTGCCACAAGTCCGGGACAGGGAGACTACGAGCAGTACTTC
CDR3aa: CATSPGQGDYEQYF

v_gene: TRBV25-1
j_gene: TRBJ1-1
abundance: .
d_gene: .
CDR3nt: TGTGCCAGCAGTCAGGCGCCCAACACTGAAGCTTTCTTT
CDR3aa: CASSQAPNTEAFF

v_gene: TRBV24-1
j_gene: TRBJ2-5
abundance: .
d_gene: .
CDR3nt: TGTGCCACCAGTGATGTAACCGGGGGAACCCACCAAGAGACCCAGTACTTC
CDR3aa: CATSDVTGGTHQETQYF

v_gene: TRBV2
j_gene: TRBJ1-2
abundance: .
d_gene: .
CDR3nt: TGTGCCAGCGAAATGTTCTCGGGGGCGGGAGGCTACACCTTC
CDR3aa: CASEMFSGAGGYTF

v_gene: TRBV5-4
j_gene: TRBJ2-1
abundance: .
d_gene: .
CDR3nt: TGTGCCAGCAGCGGGGATCCCTACAATGAGCAGTTCTTC
CDR3aa: CASSGDPYNEQFF

v_gene: TRBV5-1
j_gene: TRBJ1-5
abundance: once
d_gene: .
CDR3nt: TGCGCCAGCAGCCTAACAGGGAATCAGCCCCAGCATTTT
CDR3aa: CASSLTGNQPQHF

v_gene: TRBV5-1
j_gene: TRBJ2-5
abundance: .
d_gene: TRBD1
CDR3nt: TGCGCCAGCAGGGCCGGACAGGGTTGGTCAGAGACCCAGTACTTC
CDR3aa: CASRAGQGWSETQYF

v_gene: TRBV3-1/TRBV3-2
j_gene: TRBJ1-6
abundance: .
d_gene: .
CDR3nt: TGTGCCAGCAGCCAAGCGGTAGGGCACGGTCGGTCACCCCTCCACTTT
CDR3aa: CASSQAVGHGRSPLHF

v_gene: TRBV5-4
j_gene: TRBJ2-2
abundance: once
d_gene: TRBD2
CDR3nt: TGTGCCAGCAGCGGGGGAACTGGACTAGCGCCAAACACCGGGGAGCTGTTTTTT
CDR3aa: CASSGGTGLAPNTGELFF

v_gene: TRBV6-6
j_gene: TRBJ1-5
abundance: once
d_gene: .
CDR3nt: TGTGCCAGCAGTTACGGTGGTCAGCCCCAGCATTTT
CDR3aa: CASSYGGQPQHF

v_gene: TRBV30
j_gene: TRBJ2-3
abundance: .
d_gene: TRBD2
CDR3nt: TGTGCCTGGAGTACTCTAGCGGGTAGTACGCAGTATTTT
CDR3aa: CAWSTLAGSTQYF

v_gene: TRBV29-1
j_gene: TRBJ2-3
abundance: .
d_gene: .
CDR3nt: TGCAGCGTTGTAACTACCCTGTACACAGATACGCAGTATTTT
CDR3aa: CSVVTTLYTDTQYF

v_gene: TRBV4-3
j_gene: TRBJ2-3
abundance: .
d_gene: .
CDR3nt: TGCGCCAGCAGCAGGGGGACTCTTTTAGTAGATACGCAGTATTTT
CDR3aa: CASSRGTLLVDTQYF

v_gene: TRBV7-8
j_gene: TRBJ1-1
abundance: .
d_gene: TRBD1
CDR3nt: TGTGCCAGCAGCATTAGGACAGGGTTGAACACTGAAGCTTTCTTT
CDR3aa: CASSIRTGLNTEAFF

v_gene: TRBV24-1
j_gene: TRBJ1-2
abundance: .
d_gene: .
CDR3nt: TGTGCCACCAGTGATTCCGGAGGACGTGGCTACACCTTC
CDR3aa: CATSDSGGRGYTF

v_gene: TRBV7-9
j_gene: TRBJ2-5
abundance: .
d_gene: TRBD2
CDR3nt: TGTGCCAGCAGCTTCACGGGACTAGCGGGAGCGACCGTAGAGACCCAGTACTTC
CDR3aa: CASSFTGLAGATVETQYF

v_gene: TRBV5-1
j_gene: TRBJ2-1
abundance: .
d_gene: TRBD2
CDR3nt: TGCGCCAGCAGCTATAGCGGGAGGAAGGACAATGAGCAGTTCTTC
CDR3aa: CASSYSGRKDNEQFF

v_gene: TRBV25-1
j_gene: TRBJ2-7
abundance: once
d_gene: .
CDR3nt: TGTGCCAGCAGTGATCGGGGGCGGAGGGACGAGCAGTACTTC
CDR3aa: CASSDRGRRDEQYF

v_gene: TRBV5-4
j_gene: TRBJ1-1
abundance: once
d_gene: .
CDR3nt: TGTGCCATCACGGACGGCCTCTACACTGAAGCTTTCTTT
CDR3aa: CAITDGLYTEAFF

v_gene: TRBV5-1
j_gene: TRBJ2-1
abundance: .
d_gene: TRBD2
CDR3nt: TGCGCCAGCAGCTTGAGGCTAGCGGGGGGCCTAAGGGACAATGAGCAGTTCTTC
CDR3aa: CASSLRLAGGLRDNEQFF

v_gene: TRBV7-3
j_gene: TRBJ2-2
abundance: .
d_gene: TRBD2
CDR3nt: TGTGCCAGCAGCTTAAGAGCGTGGGGGACTAGCGGGATTGCAAGCACCGGGGAGCTGTTTTTT
CDR3aa: CASSLRAWGTSGIASTGELFF

v_gene: TRBV3-1/TRBV3-2
j_gene: TRBJ1-1
abundance: .
d_gene: .
CDR3nt: TGTGCCAGCAGCCAGAATAGACAGGCCTTGAAAGCTTTCTTT
CDR3aa: CASSQNRQALKAFF

v_gene: TRBV7-2
j_gene: TRBJ1-2
abundance: .
d_gene: .
CDR3nt: TGTGCCAGCAGCGCACAGGGATTATTATATGGCTACACCTTC
CDR3aa: CASSAQGLLYGYTF

v_gene: TRBV27
j_gene: TRBJ1-2
abundance: .
d_gene: .
CDR3nt: TGTGCCAGCAGTTTCCGGGGGCTAGGAGGGTACACCTTC
CDR3aa: CASSFRGLGGYTF

v_gene: TRBV9
j_gene: TRBJ2-3
abundance: .
d_gene: TRBD2
CDR3nt: TGTGCCAGCAGCGTAGAGCCCCACGGGGAGGGTACGCAGTATTTT
CDR3aa: CASSVEPHGEGTQYF

v_gene: TRBV7-2
j_gene: TRBJ2-1
abundance: .
d_gene: .
CDR3nt: TGTGCCAGCAGGACCGGGTATAGCGGTAATGAGCAGTTCTTC
CDR3aa: CASRTGYSGNEQFF

v_gene: TRBV28
j_gene: TRBJ2-3
abundance: .
d_gene: TRBD1
CDR3nt: TGTGCCAGCAGCCCATCCGGGCAGGGGGTTGCTCATACGCAGTATTTT
CDR3aa: CASSPSGQGVAHTQYF

v_gene: TRBV3-1/TRBV3-2
j_gene: TRBJ2-1
abundance: .
d_gene: .
CDR3nt: TGTGCCAGCAGCCCCCGAGCAGGGGCTAACTACAATGAGCAGTTCTTC
CDR3aa: CASSPRAGANYNEQFF

v_gene: TRBV18
j_gene: TRBJ2-7
abundance: .
d_gene: .
CDR3nt: TGTGCCAGCTCACCACCGATTCCGGATAGCGAGCAGTACTTC
CDR3aa: CASSPPIPDSEQYF

v_gene: TRBV18
j_gene: TRBJ2-3
abundance: .
d_gene: .
CDR3nt: TGTGCCAGCTCCCTAAGATCTGGGTCGCCAGGACGGCCCTGGGGCACAGATACGCAGTATTTT
CDR3aa: CASSLRSGSPGRPWGTDTQYF

v_gene: TRBV11-3
j_gene: TRBJ2-5
abundance: .
d_gene: .
CDR3nt: TGTGCCAGCAGCTTTCGCGACGGTGGGGTGGAGACCCAGTACTTC
CDR3aa: CASSFRDGGVETQYF

v_gene: TRBV4-3
j_gene: TRBJ1-2
abundance: once
d_gene: .
CDR3nt: TGCGCCAGCAGCCAAGATTTATCCGGAGTGTACGATGGCTACACCTTC
CDR3aa: CASSQDLSGVYDGYTF

v_gene: TRBV19
j_gene: TRBJ1-5
abundance: .
d_gene: .
CDR3nt: TGTGCCAGTACCACGGGGAGTGCAACCCCCCAGCATTTT
CDR3aa: CASTTGSATPQHF

v_gene: TRBV3-1/TRBV3-2
j_gene: TRBJ1-2
abundance: .
d_gene: .
CDR3nt: TGTGCCAGCAGCCCGATTCTCTTCGACGGAGACTATGGCTACACCTTC
CDR3aa: CASSPILFDGDYGYTF

v_gene: TRBV4-2
j_gene: TRBJ1-2
abundance: .
d_gene: .
CDR3nt: TGTGCCATATCACGGGGAGGCTATGGCTACACCTTC
CDR3aa: CAISRGGYGYTF

v_gene: TRBV30
j_gene: TRBJ1-1
abundance: .
d_gene: TRBD1
CDR3nt: TGTGCCTGGAGTGAACAGGGGGTTTATGTGAGCACTGAAGCTTTCTTT
CDR3aa: CAWSEQGVYVSTEAFF

v_gene: TRBV7-2
j_gene: TRBJ2-1
abundance: .
d_gene: .
CDR3nt: TGTGCCAGCAGCTTTGGAAAGCTAAACAATGAGCAGTTCTTC
CDR3aa: CASSFGKLNNEQFF

v_gene: TRBV27
j_gene: TRBJ1-3
abundance: .
d_gene: TRBD1
CDR3nt: TGTGCCAGCAGATTCACAGGGGGCGCAGGAAACACCATATATTTT
CDR3aa: CASRFTGGAGNTIYF

v_gene: TRBV2
j_gene: TRBJ1-3
abundance: few
d_gene: .
CDR3nt: TGTGCCAGCAGTGAAAGGGGGACGTCTGGAAACACCATATATTTT
CDR3aa: CASSERGTSGNTIYF

v_gene: TRBV7-2
j_gene: TRBJ2-1
abundance: .
d_gene: TRBD2
CDR3nt: TGTGCCAGCCATCTAGCGGGGGGGTACAATGAGCAGTTCTTC
CDR3aa: CASHLAGGYNEQFF

v_gene: TRBV5-1
j_gene: TRBJ2-1
abundance: .
d_gene: .
CDR3nt: TGCGCCAGCAGCAAAGTAGGGGGGGCCACCTACAATGAGCAGTTCTTC
CDR3aa: CASSKVGGATYNEQFF

v_gene: TRBV5-4
j_gene: TRBJ2-3
abundance: once
d_gene: .
CDR3nt: TGTGCCAGCAGCGCCACTAGCACAGATACGCAGTATTTT
CDR3aa: CASSATSTDTQYF

v_gene: TRBV2
j_gene: TRBJ1-1
abundance: .
d_gene: TRBD1
CDR3nt: TGTGCCAGCAGGGGGGACAGGAACACTGAAGCTTTCTTT
CDR3aa: CASRGDRNTEAFF

v_gene: TRBV19
j_gene: TRBJ1-3
abundance: .
d_gene: .
CDR3nt: TGTGCCAGTAGTATCGGGAACACCATATATTTT
CDR3aa: CASSIGNTIYF

v_gene: TRBV11-2
j_gene: TRBJ2-1
abundance: .
d_gene: .
CDR3nt: TGTGCCAGCAGCGTAACCGACTTCGGTGAGCAGTTCTTC
CDR3aa: CASSVTDFGEQFF

v_gene: TRBV7-3
j_gene: TRBJ2-7
abundance: .
d_gene: .
CDR3nt: TGTGCCAGCGGCCCAAACCCCTACGAGCAGTACTTC
CDR3aa: CASGPNPYEQYF

v_gene: TRBV7-9
j_gene: TRBJ1-2
abundance: .
d_gene: .
CDR3nt: TGTGCCAGCAGCTTAGATCAAAGAATCTATGGCTACACCTTC
CDR3aa: CASSLDQRIYGYTF

v_gene: TRBV5-1
j_gene: TRBJ2-2
abundance: few
d_gene: .
CDR3nt: TGCGCCAGCAGCTCCCAGGGTCGGGGCGGGGAGCTGTTTTTT
CDR3aa: CASSSQGRGGELFF

v_gene: TRBV29-1
j_gene: TRBJ1-2
abundance: .
d_gene: .
CDR3nt: TGCAGCGTTGTGGGGCCAAGGGCCTATGGCTACACCTTC
CDR3aa: CSVVGPRAYGYTF

v_gene: TRBV18
j_gene: TRBJ2-1
abundance: .
d_gene: TRBD2
CDR3nt: TGTGCCAGCTCACCAGTTCCACCTTATACTAGCGGGAGTTACAATGAGCAGTTCTTC
CDR3aa: CASSPVPPYTSGSYNEQFF